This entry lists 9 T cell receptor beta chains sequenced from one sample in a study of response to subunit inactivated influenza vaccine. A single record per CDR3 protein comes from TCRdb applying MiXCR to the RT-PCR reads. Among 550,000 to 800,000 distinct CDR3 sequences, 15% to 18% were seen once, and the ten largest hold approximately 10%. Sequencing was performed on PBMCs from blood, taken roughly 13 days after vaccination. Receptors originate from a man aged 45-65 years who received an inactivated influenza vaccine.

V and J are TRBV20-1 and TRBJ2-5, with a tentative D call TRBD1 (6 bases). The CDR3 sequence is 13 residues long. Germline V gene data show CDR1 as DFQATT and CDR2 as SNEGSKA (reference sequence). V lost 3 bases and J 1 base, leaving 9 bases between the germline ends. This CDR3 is CSASLQGQETQYF. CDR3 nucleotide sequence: TGCAGTGCTAGTCTACAGGGCCAAGAGACCCAGTACTTC.

CDR3 nucleotide sequence: TGTGCCAGCAGGCCGACGACTAGCGGGACGCTCAATGAGCAGTTCTTC. Protein: CASRPTTSGTLNEQFF. The genes are TRBV6-1 and TRBJ2-1; 11 bases line up with TRBD2. Germline V CDR1 and CDR2: MNHNS, SASEGT. This CDR3 spans 16 amino acids. J lost 6 bases, V lost 6 bases, and 10 bases had no gene match.

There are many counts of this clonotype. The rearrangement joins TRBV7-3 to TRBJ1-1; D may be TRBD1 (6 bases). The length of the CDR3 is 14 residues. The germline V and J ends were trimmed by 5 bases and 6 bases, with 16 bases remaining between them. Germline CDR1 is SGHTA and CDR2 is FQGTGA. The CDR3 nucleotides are TGTGCCAGCAGCGAAGGACAGATCGGCTCTGAAGCTTTCTTT. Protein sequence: CASSEGQIGSEAFF.

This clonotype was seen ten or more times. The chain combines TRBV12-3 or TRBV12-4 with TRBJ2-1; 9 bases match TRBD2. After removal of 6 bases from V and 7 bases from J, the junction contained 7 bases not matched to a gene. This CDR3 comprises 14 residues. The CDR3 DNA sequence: TGTGCCAGCAGAGCCGGACTAGCGTCAAATGAGCAGTTCTTC. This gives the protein CASRAGLASNEQFF.

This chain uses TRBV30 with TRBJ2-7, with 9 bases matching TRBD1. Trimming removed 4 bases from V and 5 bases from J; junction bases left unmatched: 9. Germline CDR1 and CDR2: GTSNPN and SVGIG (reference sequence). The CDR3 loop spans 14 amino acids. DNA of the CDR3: TGTGCCTGGAAGGGACAGGGTAGGGTCCACGAGCAGTACTTC. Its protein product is CAWKGQGRVHEQYF. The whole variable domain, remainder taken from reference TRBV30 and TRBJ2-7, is SQTIHQWPATLVQPVGSPLSLECTVEGTSNPNLYWYRQAAGRGLQLLFYSVGIGQISSEVPQNLSASRPQDRQFILSSKKLLLSDSGFYLCAWKGQGRVHEQYFGPGTRLTVT.

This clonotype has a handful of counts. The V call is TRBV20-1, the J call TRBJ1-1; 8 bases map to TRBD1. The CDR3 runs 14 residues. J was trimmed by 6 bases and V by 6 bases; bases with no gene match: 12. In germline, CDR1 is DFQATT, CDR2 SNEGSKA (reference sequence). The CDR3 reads CSAPRAGQAAEAFF. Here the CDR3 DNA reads TGCAGTGCCCCAAGGGCGGGACAGGCTGCTGAAGCTTTCTTT.

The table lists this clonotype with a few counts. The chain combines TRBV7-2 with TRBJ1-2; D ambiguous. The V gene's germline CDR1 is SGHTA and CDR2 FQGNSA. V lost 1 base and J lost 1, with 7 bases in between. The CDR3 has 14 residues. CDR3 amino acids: CASSLGSVNYGYTF. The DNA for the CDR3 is TGTGCCAGCAGCTTAGGGTCCGTTAACTATGGCTACACCTTC.

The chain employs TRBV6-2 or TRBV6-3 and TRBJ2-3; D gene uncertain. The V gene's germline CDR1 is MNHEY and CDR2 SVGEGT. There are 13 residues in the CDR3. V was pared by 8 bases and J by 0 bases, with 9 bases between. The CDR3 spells CASEGRSTDTQYF. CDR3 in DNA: TGTGCCAGCGAAGGGCGGAGCACAGATACGCAGTATTTT.

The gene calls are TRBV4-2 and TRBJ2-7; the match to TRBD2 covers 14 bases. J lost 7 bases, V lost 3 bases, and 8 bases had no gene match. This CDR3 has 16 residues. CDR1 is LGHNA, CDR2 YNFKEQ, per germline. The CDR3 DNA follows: TGTGCCAGCAGCCACCCGGGACTAGCGGGAGCGGGGGAGCAGTACTTC. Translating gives CASSHPGLAGAGEQYF.